This TCR beta chain comes out of a study of shared clonotypes between healthy human individuals. For the study at large: There were three CD4 naive, three CD4 memory, two CD8 naive and one CD8 memory plates per donor. Study outcomes and limitations: Across subsets, estimated richness was generally greater for naive than for memory populations.

Profiled with immunoSEQ multiplex PCR; TCRdb holds only in-frame clones, not every one. The table records around 1.1 million clones, 70% to 85% of them present only once. As for this clone: What it binds is not known.

The sequenced material came from memory CD4+ T cells from PBMCs. Subset described: CD45RA-negative fraction. This receptor was identified in a man between 18 and 35 years old in good health. Some clones in this sample may be carry-over from other donors' samples.

The CDR3 nucleotides read TGTGCCAGCAGCGAAGCGGGAGGGGCCACAGATACGCAGTATTTT. Residues: CASSEAGGATDTQYF. The rearrangement uses TRBV28 and TRBJ2-3, with 10 bases that match TRBD2. There are 15 residues in the CDR3. Trimming removed 6 bases from V and 2 bases from J; junction bases left unmatched: 5. Germline values: CDR1 MDHEN, CDR2 SYDVKM.